Below, 31 T cell receptor beta chains from the same sample are listed, as sequenced in a study of T cells in Graves' hyperthyroidism and ophthalmopathy. Amplification of TCR beta CDR3 regions used RNA as the template. The HTBI primer set drove a first-round RT-PCR of the TCR CDR3. A single record per CDR3 protein comes from TCRdb applying MiXCR to the multiplex PCR reads. The sample consists of about 480,000 distinct CDR3 sequences, around 15% of them appearing once. Sample: blood. The receptors originated from a woman younger than 35 with Graves' hyperthyroidism.

The rearrangement links TRBV27 to TRBJ2-1, with D possibly TRBD1 on 6 matching bases. The CDR3 contains 16 residues. CDR1 and CDR2 (germline): MNHEY, SMNVEV (reference sequence). V was cut by 6 bases and J by 0 bases, with 15 bases left in between. CDR3 sequence: CASSQNGQSSYNEQFF. The CDR3 nucleotides read TGTGCCAGCAGCCAAAACGGACAGAGCTCCTACAATGAGCAGTTCTTC.

As to this clonotype: A much larger clone differs by one base, so this may be a read error. The chain carries TRBV12-3 or TRBV12-4 and TRBJ1-1, with unresolved D. The CDR3 loop spans 14 amino acids. CDR3 sequence (DNA): TGTGCCAACAGTTTAAGACACAGGAACACTGAAGCTTTCTTT. Its translation: CANSLRHRNTEAFF.

This clonotype has a count of ten or more. The CDR3 protein is CASSVTGAFEQYF. The CDR3 coding sequence is TGTGCCAGCAGCGTGACTGGCGCGTTCGAGCAGTACTTC. V and J are TRBV9 and TRBJ2-7; no reliable D call. Between the trimmed V and J ends, which lost 2 bases and 6 bases, there was a span of 12 bases. This CDR3 has 13 residues. Looked up from germline, CDR1 is SGDLS and CDR2 is YYNGEE.

This clonotype has ten or more counts. This chain uses TRBV7-3 with TRBJ2-3; TRBD2 matches at 7 bases. Germline lookup yields CDR1 SGHTA and CDR2 FQGTGA. J gave up 2 bases and V 2 bases, and 10 bases lay outside the gene matches. This CDR3 spans 17 amino acids. The CDR3 nucleotides are TGTGCCAGCAGCTTATCAAAGCGGGGTCGTCTCACAGATACGCAGTATTTT. Residues: CASSLSKRGRLTDTQYF. Full variable domain (remainder filled in from reference TRBV7-3 and TRBJ2-3): GAGVSQTPSNKVTEKGKYVELRCDPISGHTALYWYRQSLGQGPEFLIYFQGTGAADDSGLPNDRFFAVRPEGSVSTLKIQRTERGDSAVYLCASSLSKRGRLTDTQYFGPGTRLTVL.

This clonotype was counted between two and nine times. V gene TRBV11-2 combines with J gene TRBJ2-7, with 10 positions matching TRBD2. CDR1 is SGHAT and CDR2 is FQNNGV in the germline V gene. The V segment lost 2 bases and the J segment 5 bases; nucleotides outside the gene matches: 15. CDR3 length equals 18 residues. Here the CDR3 reads CASSLISTDSSGSHEQYF. CDR3 DNA: TGTGCCAGCAGCTTAATTTCGACAGATTCTAGCGGGAGCCACGAGCAGTACTTC.

The chain joins TRBV7-9 to TRBJ1-4; TRBD1 is a possible D gene (6 bases). This CDR3 has 14 amino acids. CDR1 is SEHNR, CDR2 FQNEAQ, per germline (reference sequence). V was clipped by 8 bases and J by 0 bases, with 10 bases between them. The chain's CDR3 is CASGAGATNEKLFF. As DNA, the CDR3 is TGTGCCAGCGGAGCAGGGGCAACTAATGAAAAACTGTTTTTT.

A remark on this clonotype: This may be a read error: a much more frequent sequence differs by one nucleotide. This chain links TRBV24-1 with TRBJ2-7; 9 bases are shared with TRBD1. CDR3 size: 15 residues. V lost 3 bases and J lost 1; bases outside the gene matches: 3. Germline CDR1 is KGHDR and CDR2 is SFDVKD. CDR3 sequence (DNA): TGTGCCACCAGTGATGCCGGGACAGGGTCCTACGAGCAGTACTTC. Protein: CATSDAGTGSYEQYF.

The chain has TRBV5-1 and TRBJ2-1; TRBD2 matches 11 bases. This CDR3 is 14 amino acids long. Germline loops: CDR1 SGHRS, CDR2 YFSETQ. V dropped 4 bases and J dropped 8; count of bases not matched to a gene: 5. CDR3 nucleotides: TGCGCCAGCAGCGCGCAACTAGCGGGAGATGAGCAGTTCTTC. It is translated as CASSAQLAGDEQFF. Drawing the rest from reference TRBV5-1 and TRBJ2-1, the complete variable domain is KAGVTQTPRYLIKTRGQQVTLSCSPISGHRSVSWYQQTPGQGLQFLFEYFSETQRNKGNFPGRFSGRQFSNSRSEMNVSTLELGDSALYLCASSAQLAGDEQFFGPGTRLTVL.

This clonotype came up a few times. The chain links TRBV5-1 to TRBJ2-5; D may correspond to TRBD1 or TRBD2 (5 bases each). Germline CDR1 SGHRS, CDR2 YFSETQ. The CDR3 runs 14 residues. The V end lost 6 bases, the J end lost 4 bases, and 16 bases lay between the germline ends. The CDR3 DNA reads TGCGCCAGCACCTCGGGCGCAGGGAGAGAGACCCAGTACTTC. Protein product: CASTSGAGRETQYF.

This clonotype was counted at least ten times. This rearrangement joins TRBV6-1 to TRBJ2-7; 8 bases map to TRBD2. The V and J ends lost 5 bases and 6 bases, in that order; junction bases with no gene match: 9. CDR1 and CDR2 from the germline V gene are MNHNS and SASEGT. CDR3 length: 14 residues. In DNA, the CDR3 is TGTGCCAGCAGTACGTATGGGACTAGTTCCGAGCAGTACTTC. This sequence encodes CASSTYGTSSEQYF.

This clonotype was seen ten or more times. The chain joins TRBV12-3 or TRBV12-4 to TRBJ2-1; the D is unclear. Trimming cost V 5 bases and J 0 bases, with 14 bases left between them. The CDR3 covers 16 residues. CDR3 DNA sequence: TGTGCCAGCAGTCCCTTCGGACCGAGCTCCTACAATGAGCAGTTCTTC. As protein: CASSPFGPSSYNEQFF.

This clonotype was seen at least ten times. The chain is built from TRBV19 and TRBJ2-2; TRBD2 aligns across 7 bases. V lost 6 bases to trimming and J lost 0 bases; unmatched junction nucleotides: 10. The CDR3 is 17 amino acids. From germline, CDR1 is LNHDA and CDR2 SQIVND (reference sequence). CDR3 protein: CASRRVRAGPNTGELFF. The DNA for the CDR3 is TGTGCCAGTAGAAGGGTTAGAGCGGGGCCGAACACCGGGGAGCTGTTTTTT.

Worth noting for this clonotype: A much bigger clone sits one base away, suggesting this may be a read error. The V and J genes are TRBV11-2 and TRBJ2-1; D is perhaps TRBD2 (5 bases). Germline CDR1 and CDR2: SGHAT and FQNNGV. The CDR3 length is 16 residues. Trimming left V 8 bases short and J 7 bases short, with 24 bases between. The CDR3: CASCSDLLGSFNEQFF. The CDR3, as DNA: TGTGCCAGCTGCTCCGACCTACTGGGGAGTTTTAATGAGCAGTTCTTC.

This clonotype was found many times. This CDR3 is CASGLVPVPVRPFNEQFF. DNA for the CDR3: TGTGCTAGTGGTTTGGTACCAGTGCCAGTCAGGCCCTTCAATGAGCAGTTCTTC. The chain couples TRBV12-5 to TRBJ2-1; D is undetermined. Germline assignment: CDR1 LGHNT and CDR2 FRNRAP. The CDR3 is 18 residues long. V was pared by 0 bases and J by 6 bases, with 21 bases between.

This clonotype came up many times. The rearrangement joins TRBV11-2 to TRBJ2-7, with 7 bases aligning to TRBD2. The CDR3 loop spans 15 amino acids. V lost 8 bases to trimming and J lost 1 base; unmatched junction nucleotides: 11. Per germline, CDR1 SGHAT and CDR2 FQNNGV. This CDR3 is CASEVVRGDSYEQYV. CDR3 coding DNA: TGTGCCAGCGAGGTTGTTCGGGGGGATTCCTACGAGCAGTACGTC.

This chain links TRBV5-1 with TRBJ2-5; D not resolved. With 2 bases removed from V and 0 bases from J, the gap between germline ends came to 8 bases. The length of the CDR3 is 14 residues. Germline CDR1 reads SGHRS; CDR2 reads YFSETQ. The CDR3 DNA reads TGCGCCAGCAGCTTTCAAGACCACCAAGAGACCCAGTACTTC. Translated, it gives CASSFQDHQETQYF.

This clonotype has a handful of counts. The chain joins TRBV9 to TRBJ2-2, with D hard to call. Trimming took off 3 bases at V and 6 bases at J, with 6 bases between the two ends. From germline, CDR1 is SGDLS and CDR2 YYNGEE. CDR3 size: 12 residues. The CDR3 bases are TGTGCCAGCAGCGCCCAGTCCGGGGAGCTGTTTTTT. Translation gives CASSAQSGELFF.

This clonotype came up many times. The V call is TRBV27, the J call TRBJ2-2; D is undetermined. Germline V gene lookup returns CDR1 MNHEY and CDR2 SMNVEV (reference sequence). V was clipped by 3 bases and J by 2 bases, with 7 bases between them. The CDR3 runs 14 residues. CDR3 residues: CASSLAFNTGELFF. Here the CDR3 DNA reads TGTGCCAGCAGTTTGGCGTTTAACACCGGGGAGCTGTTTTTT.

The sample holds a few counts of this clonotype. This chain links TRBV25-1 with TRBJ2-3, with 10 bases aligning to TRBD2. The CDR3 length is 19 residues. V was clipped by 2 bases and J by 2 bases; unmatched bases: 13. Germline-derived CDR1 and CDR2 are MGHDK and SYGVNS. The CDR3 loop is CASSERDGLAGVTTDTQYF. In DNA form, the CDR3 reads TGTGCCAGCAGTGAACGAGATGGCCTAGCGGGAGTTACCACAGATACGCAGTATTTT.

This clonotype has at least ten counts. The CDR3: CATKPPIGQKNTEAFF. CDR3 sequence (DNA): TGTGCCACCAAACCTCCGATAGGACAGAAGAACACTGAAGCTTTCTTT. This rearrangement joins TRBV10-3 to TRBJ1-1; weak D call: TRBD1 (6 bases). The V end was cut by 10 bases, the J end by 1 base, with 22 bases between. Germline V gene data show CDR1 as ENHRY and CDR2 as SYGVKD. The CDR3 runs to 16 residues.

This clonotype was found a few times. The chain is built from TRBV20-1 and TRBJ1-3; no reliable D call. The CDR3 extends over 12 amino acids. With 6 bases removed from V and 3 bases from J, the gap between germline ends came to 9 bases. CDR1 and CDR2 (germline): DFQATT, SNEGSKA (reference sequence). The CDR3 DNA reads TGCAGTGCCCTATCGGATGGAAACACCATATATTTT. It encodes CSALSDGNTIYF.

This clonotype came up many times. The V gene is TRBV20-1, the J gene TRBJ1-5, with TRBD1 matching 7 bases. This CDR3 spans 15 amino acids. V lost 5 bases and J lost 1; bases outside the gene matches: 8. CDR1 is DFQATT and CDR2 is SNEGSKA in the germline V gene (reference sequence). CDR3 bases: TGCAGTGCTTGTGCAATACAGGGGAGCAATCAGCCCCAGCATTTT. Its translation is CSACAIQGSNQPQHF.

The gene calls are TRBV6-1 and TRBJ1-6, with TRBD1 matching over 7 bases. The CDR3 spans 16 residues. Germline CDR1 reads MNHNS; CDR2 reads SASEGT. The V and J ends lost 6 bases and 0 bases, in that order; junction bases with no gene match: 5. The CDR3 nucleotides read TGTGCCAGCAGCCAGACAGGGAACTCCTATAATTCACCCCTCCACTTT. Translated: CASSQTGNSYNSPLHF.

This clonotype was counted between two and nine times. This rearrangement joins TRBV6-1 to TRBJ1-5; possible D gene TRBD1, 6 bases. Trimming removed 6 bases from V and 8 bases from J, with 23 bases in between. The CDR3 sequence is 16 residues long. Germline assignment: CDR1 MNHNS and CDR2 SASEGT. The CDR3 DNA follows: TGTGCCAGCAGCAACCTGGGGGGGGCGCCTCGAGAGCCCCAGCATTTT. Residues: CASSNLGGAPREPQHF.

The chain couples TRBV15 to TRBJ2-1; 12 positions match TRBD1. In germline, CDR1 is LNHNV, CDR2 YYDKDF (reference sequence). This CDR3 has 13 residues. V dropped 6 bases and J dropped 9; count of bases not matched to a gene: 3. Written as DNA, the CDR3 is TGTGCCACCAGAGGGACAGGGGGCGGTGAGCAGTTCTTC. It codes for CATRGTGGGEQFF.

The rearrangement joins TRBV12-3 or TRBV12-4 to TRBJ2-5, with 8 bases that match TRBD2. The CDR3 spans 11 residues. CDR3 nucleotides: TGTGCTACTAGCGGCCAAGAGACCCAGTACTTC. It is translated as CATSGQETQYF.

This clonotype has at least ten counts. This chain links TRBV29-1 with TRBJ2-5, with 8 positions matching TRBD1. CDR3 length: 12 residues. Unmatched junction bases numbered 2, after V lost 4 bases and J lost 4 bases. Germline loops: CDR1 SQVTM, CDR2 ANQGSEA. This CDR3 reads CSVGQGRETQYF. The CDR3 nucleotides read TGCAGCGTTGGACAGGGGAGAGAGACCCAGTACTTC. Supplemented by reference TRBV29-1 and TRBJ2-5, the full variable domain reads SAVISQKPSRDICQRGTSLTIQCQVDSQVTMMFWYRQQPGQSLTLIATANQGSEATYESGFVIDKFPISRPNLTFSTLTVSNMSPEDSSIYLCSVGQGRETQYFGPGTRLLVL.

This clonotype was seen only a few times. A read error is possible here, since a much larger clone lies one base away. V gene TRBV11-2 combines with J gene TRBJ2-7; no clear D gene. This CDR3 comprises 15 residues. Germline V CDR1 and CDR2: SGHAT, FQNNGV. CDR3: CASGLAPGPSYEQYV. The CDR3 region has the DNA TGTGCCAGCGGCTTAGCCCCTGGACCCAGCTACGAGCAGTACGTC.

There are a few counts of this clonotype. The chain employs TRBV14 and TRBJ2-1; 7 bases map to TRBD2. Per germline, CDR1 SGHDN and CDR2 FVKESK. CDR3 length: 15 residues. With V trimmed by 1 base and J by 4 bases, 4 bases remained unmatched. This CDR3 reads CASSQVRTRYNEQFF. The CDR3 DNA sequence: TGTGCCAGCAGCCAAGTCCGGACTAGGTACAATGAGCAGTTCTTC.

In this sample, this clonotype turned up many times. V and J are TRBV2 and TRBJ1-5; 10 positions agree with TRBD1. This CDR3 has 16 residues. The germline CDR1 and CDR2 sequences are SNHLY and FYNNEI. Trimming cost V 3 bases and J 6 bases; bases outside gene matches: 8. The CDR3 coding sequence is TGTGCCAGCAGTGACGCAAGACAGGGGGCTGGTCAGCCCCAGCATTTT. Amino acid sequence: CASSDARQGAGQPQHF. Full variable domain (outside the CDR3, taken from reference TRBV2 and TRBJ1-5): EPEVTQTPSHQVTQMGQEVILRCVPISNHLYFYWYRQILGQKVEFLVSFYNNEISEKSEIFDDQFSVERPDGSNFTLKIRSTKLEDSAMYFCASSDARQGAGQPQHFGDGTRLSIL.

The chain combines TRBV4-2 with TRBJ2-1, with 8 bases that match TRBD2. The germline gives CDR1 LGHNA, CDR2 YNFKEQ. The CDR3 has 15 amino acids. Trimming cost V 4 bases and J 6 bases; bases outside gene matches: 8. In DNA, the CDR3 is TGTGCCAGCAGCCGGGCGGGACTAGTATTCAATGAGCAGTTCTTC. This codes for CASSRAGLVFNEQFF.